The 14 T cell receptor beta chains reported below all come from one sample, sequenced in a study of CD8 T cells in ankylosing spondylitis. Using its own MiXCR run on the 5' RACE reads, TCRdb lists one record per CDR3 protein. Of 50,000 to 70,000 distinct CDR3 sequences detected, under 7.5% appear once; the ten largest clones hold 5%. The material sequenced was synovial fluid, either unsorted or a sorted T cell fraction (not recorded which). These receptors were taken from a male donor with ankylosing spondylitis.

This clonotype occurred many times. The rearrangement uses TRBV28 and TRBJ2-7; 10 bases are a match to TRBD1. Germline CDR1 MDHEN, CDR2 SYDVKM. V lost 6 bases and J lost 5; bases outside the gene matches: 16. CDR3 size: 17 residues. For the CDR3, the DNA is TGTGCCAGCAGCCTATCCCGGGACAGGGGAATGCGGGACGAGCAGTACTTC. Its translation is CASSLSRDRGMRDEQYF.

This clonotype was counted ten times or more. V usage is TRBV5-1 and J usage is TRBJ2-1, with TRBD2 identical over 10 bases. The CDR3 contains 19 residues. Germline loops: CDR1 SGHRS, CDR2 YFSETQ. The junction had 10 bases not matched to a gene; V was cut back by 0 bases and J by 1 base. CDR3 DNA: TGCGCCAGCAGCTTGGCCCTAGCGGGAGTGATAAATTCCTACAATGAGCAGTTCTTC. This encodes CASSLALAGVINSYNEQFF.

In this sample, this clonotype turned up a few times. The rearrangement uses TRBV6-1 and TRBJ2-4; D possibly corresponds to TRBD2 (5 bases). The CDR3 covers 15 residues. V lost 1 base and J lost 5, with 12 bases in between. Per the germline V gene, CDR1 is MNHNS and CDR2 is SASEGT. The CDR3, as DNA: TGTGCCAGCAGTGAAGATCTAGCAGAACAAAACATTCAGTACTTC. This gives the protein CASSEDLAEQNIQYF.

In this sample, this clonotype turned up many times. V usage is TRBV7-2 and J usage is TRBJ2-2, with D uncertain. The CDR3 sequence is 16 residues long. Trimming took 0 bases from V and 6 from J, leaving 14 bases between them. The germline CDR1 and CDR2 sequences are SGHTA and FQGNSA. CDR3 DNA sequence: TGTGCCAGCAGCTTAGCAAGTTCTTTTTTCCCCGGGGAGCTGTTTTTT. Translating gives CASSLASSFFPGELFF.

This clonotype was seen ten or more times. The J gene is TRBJ1-5, the V gene TRBV2; TRBD1 aligns across 11 bases. This CDR3 is 14 amino acids long. J lost 5 bases, V lost 6 bases, and 3 bases had no gene match. In germline, CDR1 is SNHLY, CDR2 FYNNEI. As DNA, the CDR3 is TGTGCCAGCAGCCGGGACAGGGGGTATCAGCCCCAGCATTTT. This translates into CASSRDRGYQPQHF. Full variable domain (remainder filled in from reference TRBV2 and TRBJ1-5): EPEVTQTPSHQVTQMGQEVILRCVPISNHLYFYWYRQILGQKVEFLVSFYNNEISEKSEIFDDQFSVERPDGSNFTLKIRSTKLEDSAMYFCASSRDRGYQPQHFGDGTRLSIL.

This clonotype was picked up many times. The rearrangement uses TRBV6-2 or TRBV6-3 and TRBJ2-5, with D perhaps TRBD1 (5 bases). CDR1 is MNHEY and CDR2 is SVGEGT in the germline V gene. Deletions cut 5 bases from V and 1 base from J, with 14 bases between. This CDR3 comprises 15 residues. In DNA, the CDR3 is TGTGCCAGCAGTCCACATGGGCAGGGCCAAGAGACCCAGTACTTC. As protein: CASSPHGQGQETQYF.

This clonotype was found many times. The chain carries TRBV9 and TRBJ2-1; 12 bases agree with TRBD1. V was pared by 0 bases and J by 6 bases, with 4 bases of the junction left unmatched. This CDR3 has 16 amino acids. Per the germline V gene, CDR1 is SGDLS and CDR2 is YYNGEE. The chain's CDR3 is CASSVAGTGGLNEQFF. For the CDR3, the DNA is TGTGCCAGCAGCGTAGCTGGGACAGGGGGCCTCAATGAGCAGTTCTTC.

This clonotype has ten or more counts. CDR3 sequence (DNA): TGCGCCAGCAGCCCGGGATATCGGGGGTCTAATGAAAAACTGTTTTTT. This translates into CASSPGYRGSNEKLFF. The chain recombines TRBV4-1 with TRBJ1-4; D might be TRBD1 (5 bases). The CDR3 extends over 16 amino acids. Trimming shortened V by 4 bases and J by 3 bases, and 15 bases separated the two germline ends. The germline CDR1 and CDR2 sequences are MGHRA and YSYEKL.

The rearrangement joins TRBV19 to TRBJ2-1; tentative D call: TRBD1 (5 bases). There are 14 residues in the CDR3. Germline CDR1 LNHDA, CDR2 SQIVND (reference sequence). With 4 bases removed from V and 8 bases from J, the gap between germline ends came to 15 bases. CDR3 amino acids: CASSRVGLVDEQFF. The CDR3 coding sequence is TGTGCCAGTAGTAGGGTGGGGCTAGTGGATGAGCAGTTCTTC.

This clonotype was counted only a few times. The chain is built from TRBV7-2 and TRBJ2-7, with TRBD2 matching over 8 bases. After removal of 5 bases from V and 0 bases from J, the junction contained 9 bases not matched to a gene. This CDR3 is built from 16 residues. Looked up from germline, CDR1 is SGHTA and CDR2 is FQGNSA. The CDR3 nucleotides are TGTGCCAGCAGCGCGCCACTAGCGGATCGCTCCTACGAGCAGTACTTC. Translation gives CASSAPLADRSYEQYF.

This clonotype is judged medium-sized. The chain is built from TRBV10-3 and TRBJ1-1, with no clear D. In germline, CDR1 is ENHRY, CDR2 SYGVKD. The CDR3 covers 12 residues. Trimming cost V 2 bases and J 5 bases, with 6 bases left between them. The CDR3 DNA reads as TGTGCCATCAGTGAGCCGGGTACTGAAGCTTTCTTT. It codes for CAISEPGTEAFF.

This clonotype was recorded a few times. This rearrangement joins TRBV6-5 to TRBJ1-2; perhaps TRBD1 as D (5 bases). Deletions cut 2 bases from V and 0 bases from J, with 7 bases between. Germline CDR1 reads MNHEY; CDR2 reads SVGAGI. This CDR3 spans 14 amino acids. The CDR3 loop reads CASSYGGPNYGYTF. For the CDR3, the DNA is TGTGCCAGCAGTTACGGGGGTCCTAACTATGGCTACACCTTC.

This chain uses TRBV5-1 with TRBJ2-7; 8 bases match TRBD2. Germline V gene lookup returns CDR1 SGHRS and CDR2 YFSETQ. Trimming removed 4 bases from V and 6 bases from J; junction bases left unmatched: 12. The CDR3 sequence is 15 residues long. DNA of the CDR3: TGCGCCAGCAGCCTAACCGGGACTAGATATACCGAGCAGTACTTC. Amino acid sequence: CASSLTGTRYTEQYF.

This clonotype has just a few counts. The chain employs TRBV9 and TRBJ1-4; TRBD1 aligns across 12 bases. Germline-derived CDR1 and CDR2 are SGDLS and YYNGEE. Trimming at V came to 4 bases and at J to 8 bases, leaving 9 bases not matched to a gene. This CDR3 has 16 amino acids. CDR3 sequence (DNA): TGTGCCAGCAGCCACCGGGACAGGGGGCCCGACGAAAAACTGTTTTTT. Amino acid sequence: CASSHRDRGPDEKLFF.